What follows are 7 T cell receptor beta chains derived from one specimen sequenced in a study of blood T cells in healthy people across ages. A sample-barcoded 5' primer and a J-beta primer mix were used in a second PCR of roughly 6 to 12 cycles. MiXCR, applied by TCRdb to the 5' RACE reads, yields one record per CDR3 protein. The data contain over 1,200,000 distinct CDR3 sequences, around 55% of them singletons. The sequencing input was blood. The receptors stem from a man aged 18 to 30 in good health.

The V gene is TRBV28, the J gene TRBJ2-7; possibly TRBD2 for D (5 bases). The CDR3 is 14 amino acids. Germline values: CDR1 MDHEN, CDR2 SYDVKM. Trimming took 4 bases from V and 3 from J, leaving 13 bases between them. CDR3 sequence: CASSSVGLLYEQYF. The CDR3 nucleotides read TGTGCCAGCAGTTCTGTCGGACTCCTCTACGAGCAGTACTTC. Full variable domain (rest looked up from reference TRBV28 and TRBJ2-7): DVKVTQSSRYLVKRTGEKVFLECVQDMDHENMFWYRQDPGLGLRLIYFSYDVKMKEKGDIPEGYSVSREKKERFSLILESASTNQTSMYLCASSSVGLLYEQYFGPGTRLTVT.

The chain uses TRBV15 and TRBJ2-5, with D possibly matching TRBD2 (6 bases). With the DNA end fitting TRBJ2-7 better, the J assignment may be wrong. This CDR3 has 14 amino acids. CDR1 is LNHNV and CDR2 is YYDKDF in the germline V gene (reference sequence). For the CDR3, the DNA is TGTGCCACCAGCAGAGGTCGGGAGAGGTACGAGCAGTACTTC. It encodes CATSRGRERYEQYF.

V gene TRBV25-1 combines with J gene TRBJ1-6; 8 nucleotides align to TRBD1. The V and J ends lost 8 bases and 5 bases, in that order; junction bases with no gene match: 11. The CDR3 is 16 amino acids. CDR1 is MGHDK, CDR2 SYGVNS, per germline. CDR3 nucleotides: TGTGCCAGCCCTTTCGGACAGGGTGAGAATAATTCACCCCTCCACTTT. Its protein is CASPFGQGENNSPLHF.

The genes are TRBV28 and TRBJ1-4, with 7 nucleotides matching TRBD1. Trimming removed 4 bases from V and 6 bases from J; junction bases left unmatched: 14. CDR1 is MDHEN and CDR2 is SYDVKM in the germline V gene. This CDR3 is built from 17 residues. The CDR3 reads CASSSARPGTEDEKLFF. The CDR3 nucleotides read TGTGCCAGCAGTTCCGCGAGGCCCGGGACAGAGGATGAAAAACTGTTTTTT.

This CDR3 is CASSGLVGVYEQYF. The CDR3 nucleotides are TGTGCCAGCAGTGGGCTCGTTGGGGTCTACGAGCAGTACTTC. The chain links TRBV25-1 to TRBJ2-7; D uncertain. Per germline, CDR1 MGHDK and CDR2 SYGVNS. The CDR3 spans 14 residues. V gave up 4 bases and J gave up 3 bases, with 13 bases separating them.

Only one count was recorded for this clonotype. This chain connects TRBV29-1 to TRBJ1-1, with D tentatively TRBD1 (6 bases). This CDR3 has 12 residues. With 6 bases removed from V and 5 bases from J, the gap between germline ends came to 13 bases. CDR1 and CDR2 from the germline V gene are SQVTM and ANQGSEA. CDR3 sequence: CSVQQGRTEAFF. In DNA, the CDR3 is TGCAGCGTCCAACAGGGCCGTACTGAAGCTTTCTTT.

This clonotype was counted once. V is TRBV27 and J is TRBJ2-1; D could derive from TRBD1 or TRBD2 (5 bases each). The V and J ends lost 2 bases and 5 bases respectively, with 13 bases between them. Germline loops: CDR1 MNHEY, CDR2 SMNVEV (reference sequence). The CDR3 consists of 15 residues. The chain's CDR3 is CASSLSRERNNEQFF. DNA for the CDR3: TGTGCCAGCAGTTTAAGCAGGGAGAGAAACAATGAGCAGTTCTTC.